This T cell receptor (beta chain) was identified in a study of shared clonotypes between healthy human individuals. Study findings and constraints: Sampling covered nothing but blood. Tissue TCR repertoires likely differ from those found in blood. It was observed that roughly 5% of naive CD4 clonotypes were shared across several donors.

CD45RO-negative cells were positively selected for CCR7, leaving out terminally differentiated effector memory CD45RA+ cells. The test was conducted at deep level. Per the study methods: ImmunoSEQ only sent back junction sequences with no quality scores, so filtering was done differently. Measured with immunoSEQ multiplex PCR; TCRdb has only the in-frame clones, and not every one. From that table come the V and J calls and clone size; the DNA was used to work out D and trimming. The profile covers roughly 2.1 million clones, with roughly 91% appearing a single time and under 2% taken by the ten largest. Notes on this clone: Its antigen is currently unknown.

V shed 1 base and J shed 3 bases, with 16 bases lying between them. This CDR3 contains 16 residues. In germline, CDR1 is SGHTA, CDR2 FQGNSA. The clonotype was recovered from a man between 18 and 29 years old in good health. Some clones in this sample may be carry-over from other donors' samples. The J gene is TRBJ2-7, the V gene TRBV7-2, with D possibly being TRBD2 (6 bases). Material: naive CD8+ T cells from PBMCs. The CDR3 protein is CASSLVRGGVFYEQYF. Written as DNA, the CDR3 is TGTGCCAGCAGCTTAGTACGTGGCGGGGTGTTCTACGAGCAGTACTTC.